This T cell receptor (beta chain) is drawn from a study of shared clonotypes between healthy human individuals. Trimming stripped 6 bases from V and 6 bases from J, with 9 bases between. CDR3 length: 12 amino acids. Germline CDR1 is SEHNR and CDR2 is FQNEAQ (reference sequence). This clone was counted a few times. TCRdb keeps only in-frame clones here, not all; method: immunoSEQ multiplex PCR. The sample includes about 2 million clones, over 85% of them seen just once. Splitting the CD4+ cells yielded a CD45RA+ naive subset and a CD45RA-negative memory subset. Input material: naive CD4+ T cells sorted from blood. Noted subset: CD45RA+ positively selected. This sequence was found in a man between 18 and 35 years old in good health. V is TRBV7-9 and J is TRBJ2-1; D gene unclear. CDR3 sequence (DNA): TGTGCCAGCAGTACTAAGGGCAATGAGCAGTTCTTC. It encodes CASSTKGNEQFF.